This T cell receptor beta chain was recorded in a study of radiotherapy plus CTLA-4 blockade in lung cancer. Study context: Overall, approximately 17% of patients showed an objective response, while 31% attained disease control.

Study-wide results and caveats: Blood saw expansion of tumor-derived TCR clones after radiotherapy plus ipilimumab. Early blood T cell clone changes and increased post-radiation serum interferon-beta were reportedly the strongest response predictors.

Notes on this clone: Its antigen is undetermined.

The table came from immunoSEQ multiplex PCR; TCRdb's copy has only in-frame clones and leaves some out. In the table there are 90,000 or so clones, around four fifths of which are singletons. The sample here was peripheral blood, taken from a patient treated with radiotherapy plus ipilimumab. This sequence originates from a human donor with non-small cell lung cancer who had stable disease on radiotherapy plus ipilimumab.

CDR3 nucleotide sequence: TGTGCCAGCAGTTTCTTCGGACAGGCGGGAGGTGAGCAGTTCTTC. Amino acids: CASSFFGQAGGEQFF. The rearrangement joins TRBV27 to TRBJ2-1, with D possibly TRBD2 on 8 matching bases. The CDR3 is 15 amino acids. Trimming pared 3 bases from V and 9 bases from J, leaving 18 bases between. Germline V gene lookup returns CDR1 MNHEY and CDR2 SMNVEV (reference sequence).